This TCR beta chain came from a study of shared clonotypes between healthy human individuals. Germline CDR1 reads SGHDN; CDR2 reads FVKESK. The CDR3 contains 12 residues. Trimming stripped 1 base from V and 16 bases from J, with 14 bases between. Only in-frame clones appear in the TCRdb table, and some are missing; sequencing was by immunoSEQ multiplex PCR. The sample shows over a million clones, approximately 97% of them seen only once. Sequences were obtained from naive CD4+ T cells sorted from blood. This sample's subset: CD45RA+ positively selected. This rearrangement joins TRBV14 to TRBJ2-1, with D unresolved. The receptor was isolated from a man under 40 in good health. The CDR3 protein is CASSQGSPPRFF. The DNA for the CDR3 is TGTGCCAGCAGCCAAGGTAGCCCTCCCCGTTTCTTC.